This TCR beta chain was sequenced for a study of blood T cell repertoires in COVID-19. Turning to the study itself: Whether acute or convalescent, the COVID-19 samples came from the United States, Italy and Spain.

Generated by immunoSEQ multiplex PCR, the TCRdb table keeps only in-frame clones and is missing some. Of 130,000 or so clones listed, over 60% are singletons. The sequence came from a woman aged 70-85 years with acute or convalescent COVID-19. The sample was peripheral blood.

This chain's CDR3 is CASSTDRAGTEAFF. The CDR3 coding sequence is TGTGCCAGTAGTACTGACAGGGCCGGCACTGAAGCTTTCTTT. The V gene is TRBV19, the J gene TRBJ1-1; TRBD1 agrees at 7 bases. The germline V gene has CDR1 LNHDA and CDR2 SQIVND (reference sequence). With 4 bases clipped from V and 4 bases from J, the junction kept 6 bases outside the gene matches. The CDR3 covers 14 residues.